This T cell receptor (beta chain) appears in the sequencing data of a study of shared clonotypes between healthy human individuals. Study-wide results and caveats: At large depth, rarefaction still showed sorted-subset sequencing to be incomplete.

The assay was run at deep level. Original processing methods: ImmunoSEQ output held junction-only sequences without quality scores, so filtering differed. The data were produced by immunoSEQ multiplex PCR, yet TCRdb's version contains in-frame clones alone and is incomplete. V, J and clone size derive from that table, while D and trimming were established from the DNA sequence. Of 1,400,000 or so clones in the sample, 97% to 99% were seen once. This clone was detected once. Its antigen is unknown. The sample was naive CD4+ T cells sorted from blood. Subset noted: CD45RA+ positively selected. The receptor was isolated from a man between 25 and 39 years old in good health.

The CDR3 loop reads CASSVGSGRSYEQYF. CDR3 DNA: TGTGCCAGCAGCGTTGGTAGCGGGAGATCCTACGAGCAGTACTTC. The rearrangement links TRBV9 to TRBJ2-7, with TRBD2 matching 9 bases. In germline, CDR1 is SGDLS, CDR2 YYNGEE. V shed 2 bases, J shed 1 base, and the junction held 4 bases outside the gene matches. CDR3 size: 15 residues.